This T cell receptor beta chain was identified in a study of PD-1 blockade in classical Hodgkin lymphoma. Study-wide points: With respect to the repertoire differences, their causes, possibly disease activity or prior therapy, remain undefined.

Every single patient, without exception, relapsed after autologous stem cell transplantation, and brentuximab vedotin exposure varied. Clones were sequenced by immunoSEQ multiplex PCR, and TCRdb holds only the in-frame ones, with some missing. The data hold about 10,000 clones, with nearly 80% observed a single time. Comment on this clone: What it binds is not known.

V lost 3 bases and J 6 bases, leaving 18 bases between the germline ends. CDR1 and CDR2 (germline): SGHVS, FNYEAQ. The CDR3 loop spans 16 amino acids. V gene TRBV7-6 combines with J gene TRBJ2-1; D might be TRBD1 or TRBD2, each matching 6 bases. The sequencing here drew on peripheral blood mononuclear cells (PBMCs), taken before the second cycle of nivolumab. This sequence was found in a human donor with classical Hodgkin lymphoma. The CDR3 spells CASSFEGGLGSNEQFF. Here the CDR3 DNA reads TGTGCCAGCAGCTTTGAAGGGGGGCTGGGGAGCAATGAGCAGTTCTTC.